These 6 T cell receptor beta chains came from one sample sequenced in a study of cytomegalovirus exposure and HLA in healthy donors. This PCR relied on a set of 60 Vbeta primers and 13 Jbeta primers. Using immunoSEQ multiplex PCR, the repertoire was profiled, and TCRdb retains in-frame clones only, with some absent. The table lists about 170,000 clones, approximately 67% of them singletons. The source material was PBMCs. These receptors were collected from a man between 35 and 55 years old in good health and CMV-seronegative.

The V gene is TRBV10-3, the J gene TRBJ2-1; TRBD2 matches at 11 bases. V shed 9 bases and J 10 bases; nucleotides not matched to a gene: 8. CDR1 ENHRY and CDR2 SYGVKD come from the germline V gene. This CDR3 has 13 residues. The CDR3 protein is CAMSSGGRREQFF. The CDR3 region has the DNA TGTGCCATGTCTAGCGGGGGGCGTCGGGAGCAGTTCTTC.

This chain links TRBV30 with TRBJ2-1; 7 bases match TRBD2. V shed 5 bases and J 10 bases; nucleotides not matched to a gene: 8. CDR3 length: 12 amino acids. Germline V gene data show CDR1 as GTSNPN and CDR2 as SVGIG (reference sequence). The CDR3 DNA is TGTGCCTGGTGGGGGGGTTCGAGGGAGCAGTTCTTC. Protein product: CAWWGGSREQFF. Full variable domain (missing parts from reference TRBV30 and TRBJ2-1): SQTIHQWPATLVQPVGSPLSLECTVEGTSNPNLYWYRQAAGRGLQLLFYSVGIGQISSEVPQNLSASRPQDRQFILSSKKLLLSDSGFYLCAWWGGSREQFFGPGTRLTVL.

This chain connects TRBV11-2 to TRBJ2-6, with D uncertain. CDR1 is SGHAT, CDR2 FQNNGV, per germline. V lost 1 base to trimming and J lost 5 bases, with 6 bases between them. CDR3 length equals 14 residues. The CDR3: CASSLGEWANVLTF. Here the CDR3 DNA reads TGTGCCAGCAGCTTAGGAGAGTGGGCCAACGTCCTGACTTTC.

This chain links TRBV5-1 with TRBJ2-2; D is perhaps TRBD1 (5 bases). Trimming cost V 3 bases and J 0 bases, with 12 bases left between them. The germline CDR1 and CDR2 sequences are SGHRS and YFSETQ. This CDR3 has 16 residues. CDR3 amino acids: CASSSSPTANTGELFF. The CDR3 nucleotides read TGCGCCAGCAGCTCTTCCCCGACAGCGAACACCGGGGAGCTGTTTTTT.

This clone was seen once. V usage is TRBV2 and J usage is TRBJ1-1, with D possibly TRBD1 on 6 matching bases. The germline CDR1 and CDR2 sequences are SNHLY and FYNNEI. This CDR3 has 16 residues. Trimming took 3 bases from V and 1 from J, leaving 15 bases between them. The CDR3 DNA follows: TGTGCCAGCAGTGACGGCTTGGCAGGGGCGAACACTGAAGCTTTCTTT. Protein: CASSDGLAGANTEAFF.

The chain links TRBV27 to TRBJ1-2, with TRBD1 identical over 7 bases. V was clipped by 5 bases and J by 8 bases; unmatched bases: 8. The CDR3 is 13 amino acids. Germline lookup yields CDR1 MNHEY and CDR2 SMNVEV (reference sequence). The CDR3 protein is CASSPDRARGYTF. Here the CDR3 DNA reads TGTGCCAGCAGTCCTGACAGGGCCCGCGGCTACACCTTC.